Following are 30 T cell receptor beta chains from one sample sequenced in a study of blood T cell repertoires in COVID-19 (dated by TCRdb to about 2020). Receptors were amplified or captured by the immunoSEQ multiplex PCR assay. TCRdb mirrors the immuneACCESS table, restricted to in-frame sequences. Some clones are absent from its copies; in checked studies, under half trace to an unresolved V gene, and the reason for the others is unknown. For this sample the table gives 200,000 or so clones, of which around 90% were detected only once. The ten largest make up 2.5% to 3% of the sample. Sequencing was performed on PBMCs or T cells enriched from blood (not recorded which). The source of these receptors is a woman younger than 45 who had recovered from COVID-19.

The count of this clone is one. CDR3 protein: CASSGGPLRAKNIQYF. The CDR3 region has the DNA TGTGCCAGCAGTGGGGGGCCATTGAGGGCCAAAAACATTCAGTACTTC. The rearrangement uses TRBV2 and TRBJ2-4, with D possibly TRBD1 on 6 matching bases. V was clipped by 4 bases and J by 1 base, with 14 bases between them. CDR3 length equals 16 residues. CDR1 and CDR2 from the germline V gene are SNHLY and FYNNEI.

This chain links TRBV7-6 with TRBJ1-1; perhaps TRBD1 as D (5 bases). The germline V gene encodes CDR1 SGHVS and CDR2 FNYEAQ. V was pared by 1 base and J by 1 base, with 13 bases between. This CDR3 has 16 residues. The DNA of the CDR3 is TGTGCCAGCAGCTTAGTATATCGGGGGGAGAACACTGAAGCTTTCTTT. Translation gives CASSLVYRGENTEAFF.

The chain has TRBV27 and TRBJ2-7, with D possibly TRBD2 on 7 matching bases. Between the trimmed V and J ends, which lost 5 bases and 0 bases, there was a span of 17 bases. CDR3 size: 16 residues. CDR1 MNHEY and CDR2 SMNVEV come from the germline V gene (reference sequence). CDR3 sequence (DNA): TGTGCCAGCAGTCGGCTCGGCGGGGGCAGCTCCTACGAGCAGTACTTC. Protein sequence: CASSRLGGGSSYEQYF.

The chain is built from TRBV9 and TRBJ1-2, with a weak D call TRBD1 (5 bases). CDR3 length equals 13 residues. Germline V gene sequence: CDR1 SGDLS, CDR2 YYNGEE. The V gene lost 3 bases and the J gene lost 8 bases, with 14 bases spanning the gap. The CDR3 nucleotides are TGTGCCAGCAGCGACACAGGTATAAGGGGCTACACCTTC. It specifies CASSDTGIRGYTF.

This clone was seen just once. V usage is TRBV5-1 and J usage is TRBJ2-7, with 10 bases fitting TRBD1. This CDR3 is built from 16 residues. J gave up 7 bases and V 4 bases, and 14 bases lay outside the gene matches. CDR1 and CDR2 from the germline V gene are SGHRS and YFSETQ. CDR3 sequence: CASSKPAPGTGEEQYF. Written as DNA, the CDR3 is TGCGCCAGCAGCAAACCCGCCCCCGGGACAGGGGAAGAGCAGTACTTC.

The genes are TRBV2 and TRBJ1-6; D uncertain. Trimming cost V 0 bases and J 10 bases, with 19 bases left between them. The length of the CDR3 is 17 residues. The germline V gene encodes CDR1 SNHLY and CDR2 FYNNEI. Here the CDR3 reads CASSEAPVSGGGSPLHF. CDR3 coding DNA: TGTGCCAGCAGTGAAGCCCCAGTTTCGGGAGGAGGGTCACCCCTCCACTTT.

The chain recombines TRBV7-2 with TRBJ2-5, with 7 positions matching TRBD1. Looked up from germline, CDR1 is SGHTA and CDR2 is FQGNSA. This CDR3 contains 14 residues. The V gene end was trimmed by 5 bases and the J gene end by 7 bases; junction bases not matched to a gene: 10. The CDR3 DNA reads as TGTGCCAGCAGCCTCCAGGGGGTAGGGGCGACCCAGTACTTC. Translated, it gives CASSLQGVGATQYF.

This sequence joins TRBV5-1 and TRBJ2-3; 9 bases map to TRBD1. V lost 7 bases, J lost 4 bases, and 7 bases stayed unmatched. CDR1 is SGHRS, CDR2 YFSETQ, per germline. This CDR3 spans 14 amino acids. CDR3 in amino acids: CASAQGAGADTQYF. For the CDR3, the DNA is TGCGCCAGCGCACAGGGGGCTGGGGCAGATACGCAGTATTTT. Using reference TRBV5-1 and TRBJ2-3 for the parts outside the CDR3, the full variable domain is KAGVTQTPRYLIKTRGQQVTLSCSPISGHRSVSWYQQTPGQGLQFLFEYFSETQRNKGNFPGRFSGRQFSNSRSEMNVSTLELGDSALYLCASAQGAGADTQYFGPGTRLTVL.

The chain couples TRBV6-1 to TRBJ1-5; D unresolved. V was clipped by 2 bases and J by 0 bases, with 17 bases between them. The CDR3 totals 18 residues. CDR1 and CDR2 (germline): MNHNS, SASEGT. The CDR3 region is CASSELGEGHYSNQPQHF. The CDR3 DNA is TGTGCCAGCAGTGAATTGGGAGAAGGTCACTATAGCAATCAGCCCCAGCATTTT.

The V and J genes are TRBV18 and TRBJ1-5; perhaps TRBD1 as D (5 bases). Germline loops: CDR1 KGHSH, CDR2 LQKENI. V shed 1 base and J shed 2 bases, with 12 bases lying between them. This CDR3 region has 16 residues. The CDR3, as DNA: TGTGCCAGCTCACCACAGGGGCCTGGTGGCAATCAGCCCCAGCATTTT. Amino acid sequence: CASSPQGPGGNQPQHF.

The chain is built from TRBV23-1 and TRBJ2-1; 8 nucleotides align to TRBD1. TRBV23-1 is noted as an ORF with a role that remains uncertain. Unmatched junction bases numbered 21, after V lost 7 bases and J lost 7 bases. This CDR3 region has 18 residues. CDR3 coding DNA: TGCGCCAGCACCCAGGTCGAGGGCTCGGACAGGGCAGAGAATGAGCAGTTCTTC. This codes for CASTQVEGSDRAENEQFF.

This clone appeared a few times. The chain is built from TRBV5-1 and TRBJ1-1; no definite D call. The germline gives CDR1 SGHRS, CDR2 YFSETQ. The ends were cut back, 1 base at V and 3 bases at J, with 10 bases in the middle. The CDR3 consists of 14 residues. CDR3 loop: CASSLYGSDTEAFF. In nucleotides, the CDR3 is TGCGCCAGCAGCTTGTACGGTTCGGACACTGAAGCTTTCTTT.

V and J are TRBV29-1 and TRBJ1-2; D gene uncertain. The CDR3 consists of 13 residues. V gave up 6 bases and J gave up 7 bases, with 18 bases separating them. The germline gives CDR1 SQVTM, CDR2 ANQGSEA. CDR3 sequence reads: CSVGAPRAGGYTF. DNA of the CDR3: TGCAGCGTAGGCGCCCCTCGCGCAGGTGGCTACACCTTC.

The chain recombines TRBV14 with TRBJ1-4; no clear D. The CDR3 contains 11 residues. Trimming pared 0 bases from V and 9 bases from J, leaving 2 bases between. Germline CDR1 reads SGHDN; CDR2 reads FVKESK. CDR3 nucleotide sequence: TGTGCCAGCAGCCAAGATAAAAAACTGTTTTTT. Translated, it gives CASSQDKKLFF.

CDR3 sequence reads: CASSEEWAGTGYGYTF. Here the CDR3 DNA reads TGTGCCAGCAGTGAGGAGTGGGCAGGGACTGGCTATGGCTACACCTTC. The chain recombines TRBV2 with TRBJ1-2; weak D call: TRBD1 (5 bases). The V gene's germline CDR1 is SNHLY and CDR2 FYNNEI. V lost 3 bases and J 4 bases, leaving 18 bases between the germline ends. This CDR3 has 16 residues.

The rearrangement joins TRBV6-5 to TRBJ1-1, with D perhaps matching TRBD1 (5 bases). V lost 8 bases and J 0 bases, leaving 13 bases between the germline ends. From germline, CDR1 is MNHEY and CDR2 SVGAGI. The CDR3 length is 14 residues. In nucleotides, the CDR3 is TGTGCCAGCGACAGTTCTCGGATGAACACTGAAGCTTTCTTT. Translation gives CASDSSRMNTEAFF.

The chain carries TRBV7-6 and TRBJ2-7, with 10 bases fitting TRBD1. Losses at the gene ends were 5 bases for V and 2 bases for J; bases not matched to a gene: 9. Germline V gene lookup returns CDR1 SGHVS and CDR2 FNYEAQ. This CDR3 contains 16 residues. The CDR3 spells CASSAQRTGGPYEQYF. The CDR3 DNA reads TGTGCCAGCAGCGCTCAACGGACAGGGGGACCCTACGAGCAGTACTTC. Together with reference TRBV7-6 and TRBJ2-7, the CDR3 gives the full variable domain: GAGVSQSPRYKVTKRGQDVALRCDPISGHVSLYWYRQALGQGPEFLTYFNYEAQQDKSGLPNDRFSAERPEGSISTLTIQRTEQRDSAMYRCASSAQRTGGPYEQYFGPGTRLTVT.

CDR3 bases: TGTGCCAGCATGAAGGGACACACAGATACGCAGTATTTT. The encoded protein is CASMKGHTDTQYF. The rearrangement links TRBV12-3 or TRBV12-4 to TRBJ2-3; D may be TRBD1 (6 bases). V shed 7 bases and J shed 2 bases, with 10 bases lying between them. The CDR3 has 13 residues.

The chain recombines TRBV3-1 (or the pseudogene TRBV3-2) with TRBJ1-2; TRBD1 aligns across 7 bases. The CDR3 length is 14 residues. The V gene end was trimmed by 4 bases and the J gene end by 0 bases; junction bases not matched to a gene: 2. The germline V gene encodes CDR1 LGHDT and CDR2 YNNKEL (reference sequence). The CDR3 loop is CASSPTGTNYGYTF. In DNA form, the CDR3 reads TGTGCCAGCAGCCCGACAGGGACTAACTATGGCTACACCTTC.

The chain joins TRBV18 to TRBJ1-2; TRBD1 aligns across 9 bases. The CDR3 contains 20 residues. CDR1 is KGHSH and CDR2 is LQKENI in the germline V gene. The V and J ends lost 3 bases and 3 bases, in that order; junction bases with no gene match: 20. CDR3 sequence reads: CASSPQRTGDGATGYYGYTF. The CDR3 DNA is TGTGCCAGCTCACCTCAAAGGACAGGGGATGGGGCCACGGGTTACTATGGCTACACCTTC.

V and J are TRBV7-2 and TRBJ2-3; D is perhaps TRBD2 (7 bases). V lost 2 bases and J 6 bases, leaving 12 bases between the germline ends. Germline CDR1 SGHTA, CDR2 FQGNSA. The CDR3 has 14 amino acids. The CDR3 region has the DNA TGTGCCAGCAGCTTAACGGGGGGCGGCGATACGCAGTATTTT. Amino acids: CASSLTGGGDTQYF.

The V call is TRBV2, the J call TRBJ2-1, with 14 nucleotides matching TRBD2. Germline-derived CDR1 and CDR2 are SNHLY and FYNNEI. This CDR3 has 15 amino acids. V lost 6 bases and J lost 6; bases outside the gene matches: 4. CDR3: CASSPGLAGVNEQFF. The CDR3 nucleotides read TGTGCCAGCAGCCCGGGACTAGCGGGGGTCAATGAGCAGTTCTTC.

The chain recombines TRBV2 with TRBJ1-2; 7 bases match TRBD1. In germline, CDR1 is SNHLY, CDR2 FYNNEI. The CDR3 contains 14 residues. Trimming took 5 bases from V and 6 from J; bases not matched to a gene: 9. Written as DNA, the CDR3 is TGTGCCAGCAGTTTATCAGGGGGACGGGATGGCTACACCTTC. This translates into CASSLSGGRDGYTF.

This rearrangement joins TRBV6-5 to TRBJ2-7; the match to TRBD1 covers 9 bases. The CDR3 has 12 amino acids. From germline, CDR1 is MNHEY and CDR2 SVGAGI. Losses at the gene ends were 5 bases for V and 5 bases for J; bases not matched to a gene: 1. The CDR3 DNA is TGTGCCAGCAGTAGGACAGGGGACGAGCAGTACTTC. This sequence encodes CASSRTGDEQYF.

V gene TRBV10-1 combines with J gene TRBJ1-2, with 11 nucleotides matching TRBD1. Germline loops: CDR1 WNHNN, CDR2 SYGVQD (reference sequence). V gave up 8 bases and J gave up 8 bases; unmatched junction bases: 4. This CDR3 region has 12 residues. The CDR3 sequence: CASGGQGDGYTF. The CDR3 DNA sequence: TGCGCCAGCGGGGGACAGGGGGACGGCTACACCTTC.

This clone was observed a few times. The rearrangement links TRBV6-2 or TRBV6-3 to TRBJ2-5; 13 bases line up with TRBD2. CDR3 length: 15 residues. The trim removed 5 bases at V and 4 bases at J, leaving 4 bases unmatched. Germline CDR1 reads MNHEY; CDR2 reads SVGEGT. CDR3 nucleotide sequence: TGTGCCAGCAGTATTACTAGCGGGGGGGCAGAGACCCAGTACTTC. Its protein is CASSITSGGAETQYF.

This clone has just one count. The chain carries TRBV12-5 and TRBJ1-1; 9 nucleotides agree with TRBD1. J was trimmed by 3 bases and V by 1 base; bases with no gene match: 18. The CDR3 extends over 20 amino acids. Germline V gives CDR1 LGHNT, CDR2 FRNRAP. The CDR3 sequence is CASGLGRRQGGRTSDTEAFF. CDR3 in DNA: TGTGCTAGTGGTTTGGGACGCAGACAGGGGGGGAGAACCTCGGACACTGAAGCTTTCTTT.

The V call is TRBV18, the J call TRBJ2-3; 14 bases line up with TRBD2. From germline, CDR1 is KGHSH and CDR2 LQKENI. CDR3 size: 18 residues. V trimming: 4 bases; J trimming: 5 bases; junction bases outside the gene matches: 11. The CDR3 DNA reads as TGTGCCAGCTCACGACACCCTCGACTAGCGGGGGGGCGAGATACGCAGTATTTT. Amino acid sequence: CASSRHPRLAGGRDTQYF.

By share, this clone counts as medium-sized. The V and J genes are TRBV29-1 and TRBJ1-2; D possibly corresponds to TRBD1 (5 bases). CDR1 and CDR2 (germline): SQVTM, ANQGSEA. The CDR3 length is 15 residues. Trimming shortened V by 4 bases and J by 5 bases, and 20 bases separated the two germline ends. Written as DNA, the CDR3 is TGCAGCGTTGGGGGCGTAGACCCCGGTGGGTATGGCTACACCTTC. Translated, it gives CSVGGVDPGGYGYTF. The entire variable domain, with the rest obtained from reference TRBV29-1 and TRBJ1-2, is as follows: SAVISQKPSRDICQRGTSLTIQCQVDSQVTMMFWYRQQPGQSLTLIATANQGSEATYESGFVIDKFPISRPNLTFSTLTVSNMSPEDSSIYLCSVGGVDPGGYGYTFGSGTRLTVV.

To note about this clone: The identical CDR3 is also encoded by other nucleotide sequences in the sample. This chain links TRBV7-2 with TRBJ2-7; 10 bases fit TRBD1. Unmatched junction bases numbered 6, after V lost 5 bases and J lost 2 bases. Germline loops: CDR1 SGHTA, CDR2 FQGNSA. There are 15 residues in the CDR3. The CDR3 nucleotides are TGTGCCAGCAGCCTAGGGGGACAGGGGACCTACGAGCAGTACTTC. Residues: CASSLGGQGTYEQYF.